Listed below are T cell receptor beta chains from one sample, sequenced in a study of blood T cell repertoires in COVID-19. TCRdb keeps only in-frame clones here, not all; method: immunoSEQ multiplex PCR. This sample has around 86,000 clones, with more than 75% found just once. The sequenced sample was peripheral blood. These receptor sequences come from a human donor with acute or convalescent COVID-19. The donor label of this sample is uncertain. Each CDR3 is given with its conserved first and last residue. A D gene is named only where the DNA matches it firmly. Rows may omit the clone size; those that give it use once, few, many or a size class.

>TRBJ1-5|.|.|15|TRBV5-1
CASSPGVTANQPQHF
TGCGCCAGCAGCCCAGGGGTGACAGCTAATCAGCCCCAGCATTTT
>TRBJ2-5|few|.|11|TRBV2
CASSFQETQYF
TGTGCCAGCAGCTTTCAAGAGACCCAGTACTTC
>TRBJ1-4|once|.|17|TRBV4-1
CASSRVPRGVTNEKLFF
TGCGCCAGCAGCCGAGTACCCCGCGGGGTGACTAATGAAAAACTGTTTTTT
>TRBJ2-3|.|.|14|TRBV5-6
CASSPGGGVDTQYF
TGTGCCAGCAGCCCCGGGGGTGGGGTGGATACGCAGTATTTT
>TRBJ1-1|.|TRBD1|14|TRBV6-5
CASSYLHRGPEAFF
TGTGCCAGCAGTTACCTCCACAGGGGGCCGGAAGCTTTCTTT
>TRBJ2-5|.|.|14|TRBV5-1
CASSFGTNQETQYF
TGCGCCAGCAGCTTCGGGACAAACCAAGAGACCCAGTACTTC
>TRBJ1-4|.|.|15|TRBV28
CASSTPGGRGEKLFF
TGTGCCAGCAGTACTCCGGGGGGCAGGGGCGAAAAACTGTTTTTT
>TRBJ2-3|.|TRBD2|13|TRBV6-5
CASTSGGTDTQYF
TGTGCCAGTACTAGCGGCGGCACAGATACGCAGTATTTT
>TRBJ1-5|.|TRBD1|14|TRBV3-1/TRBV3-2
CASSQDRGVVAQHF
TGTGCCAGCAGCCAGGACAGGGGCGTAGTAGCCCAGCATTTT
>TRBJ2-1|.|.|16|TRBV7-8
CASSLVGGSTYNEQFF
TGTGCCAGCAGCTTAGTTGGGGGGTCCACCTACAATGAGCAGTTCTTC
>TRBJ2-3|.|.|15|TRBV10-1
CASSRGGFSTDTQYF
TGCGCCAGCAGTAGAGGGGGATTTTCGACAGATACGCAGTATTTT
>TRBJ2-7|.|TRBD1|17|TRBV6-2/TRBV6-3
CASSYSRVRDSPYEQYF
TGTGCCAGCAGTTACTCGCGAGTCCGGGACAGCCCCTACGAGCAGTACTTC
>TRBJ1-1|once|TRBD1|16|TRBV11-2
CASSFGTGIVNTEAFF
TGTGCCAGCAGCTTTGGGACAGGGATAGTGAACACTGAAGCTTTCTTT
>TRBJ2-7|.|.|13|TRBV6-5
CASSPPGVYEQYF
TGTGCCAGCAGTCCACCGGGGGTTTACGAGCAGTACTTC
>TRBJ2-5|.|TRBD1|14|TRBV6-5
CASSLWTGTETQYF
TGTGCCAGCAGTTTGTGGACAGGGACTGAGACCCAGTACTTC
>TRBJ1-3|.|.|15|TRBV6-5
CASSRYREGGNTIYF
TGTGCCAGCAGTCGCTACAGGGAAGGTGGAAACACCATATATTTT
>TRBJ2-2|few|.|13|TRBV6-5
CASSPTVTRELFF
TGTGCCAGCAGCCCGACAGTTACCCGGGAGCTGTTTTTT
>TRBJ2-7|.|TRBD2|15|TRBV5-1
CASSLTGLAGGEQYF
TGCGCCAGCAGCCTGACGGGACTAGCGGGGGGCGAGCAGTACTTC
>TRBJ2-5|.|.|14|TRBV13
CASREGAWGETQYF
TGTGCCAGCAGGGAAGGGGCATGGGGAGAGACCCAGTACTTC
>TRBJ1-2|few|.|11|TRBV20-1
CSATGDYGYTF
TGCAGTGCCACCGGGGACTATGGCTACACCTTC
>TRBJ1-1|.|TRBD1|17|TRBV4-1
CASSQEGTARMNTEAFF
TGCGCCAGCAGCCAAGAAGGGACAGCTAGAATGAACACTGAAGCTTTCTTT
>TRBJ2-4|few|.|15|TRBV15
CATSRDVTGSYIQYF
TGTGCCACCAGCAGAGATGTAACAGGGAGTTACATTCAGTACTTC
>TRBJ2-3|once|TRBD1|16|TRBV6-2/TRBV6-3
CASSSGTETSTDTQYF
TGTGCCAGCAGTTCTGGGACAGAGACTAGCACAGATACGCAGTATTTT
>TRBJ1-1|.|TRBD1|16|TRBV27
CASSFAQGALGTEAFF
TGTGCCAGCAGTTTCGCTCAGGGGGCACTGGGCACTGAAGCTTTCTTT
>TRBJ2-5|.|TRBD1|16|TRBV28
CASSPGTGGRAETQYF
TGTGCCAGCAGTCCAGGGACAGGGGGCAGGGCAGAGACCCAGTACTTC
>TRBJ2-1|.|.|15|TRBV28
CASSPRLSSYNEQFF
TGTGCCAGCAGCCCGAGACTTAGCTCCTACAATGAGCAGTTCTTC